The rows below give T cell receptor beta chains drawn from one sample of a study of blood T cell repertoires in COVID-19. Using immunoSEQ multiplex PCR, the repertoire was profiled, and TCRdb retains in-frame clones only, with some absent. There are just over 95,000 clones in the sample; around 76% occur only once, and roughly 18% lies in the top ten. Sequencing input: peripheral blood. The receptors shown here come from an elderly man with acute or convalescent COVID-19. CDR3s include the opening cysteine and the closing phenylalanine or tryptophan. D genes are given only for firm matches. Size is stated for part of the rows, as once, few or many counts, or as a class when the clone is expanded.

j_gene,v_gene,d_gene,abundance,CDR3aa,CDR3nt
TRBJ1-2,TRBV7-9,-,-,CASSPGLLGYTF,TGTGCCAGCAGCCCGGGACTTCTTGGCTACACCTTC
TRBJ2-1,TRBV5-4,-,-,CASNGGLNNEQFF,TGTGCCAGCAACGGGGGATTAAACAATGAGCAGTTCTTC
TRBJ1-6,TRBV19,-,-,CASSIRTGNYNSPLHF,TGTGCCAGTAGTATCCGAACAGGGAATTATAATTCACCCCTCCACTTT
TRBJ1-2,TRBV5-1,TRBD1,-,CASLPGQGYAYTPSNYGYTF,TGCGCCAGCTTACCGGGACAGGGGTACGCTTACACGCCCTCTAACTATGGCTACACCTTC
TRBJ1-4,TRBV28,-,once,CASTNPRGKLFF,TGTGCCAGCACTAACCCGCGGGGAAAACTGTTTTTT
TRBJ2-7,TRBV18,-,-,CASSPEDLGPEQYF,TGTGCCAGCTCACCAGAGGACCTGGGGCCAGAGCAGTACTTC
TRBJ1-1,TRBV7-2,TRBD1,-,CASSSRPGQGTEAFF,TGTGCCAGCAGTTCCCGACCGGGACAGGGCACTGAAGCTTTCTTT
TRBJ1-5,TRBV19,-,few,CASSSGQPQHF,TGTGCCAGTAGTTCGGGTCAGCCCCAGCATTTT
TRBJ2-3,TRBV5-1,-,-,CASSSTIIRGDTQYF,TGCGCCAGCAGCTCGACTATCATACGGGGAGATACGCAGTATTTT
TRBJ1-6,TRBV3-1/TRBV3-2,-,-,CASSQGAGSGSPLHF,TGTGCCAGCAGCCAAGGGGCCGGGAGTGGTTCACCCCTCCACTTT
TRBJ2-7,TRBV9,-,-,CASSVGGGVIDEQYF,TGTGCCAGCAGCGTAGGTGGAGGGGTAATCGACGAGCAGTACTTC
TRBJ2-5,TRBV18,-,-,CASSQGLKETQYF,TGTGCCAGCTCACAGGGACTTAAAGAGACCCAGTACTTC
TRBJ2-5,TRBV6-2/TRBV6-3,TRBD2,-,CASSNLLAGPGGATQYF,TGTGCCAGCAGTAACCTACTAGCGGGACCGGGAGGAGCGACCCAGTACTTC
TRBJ1-1,TRBV25-1,-,-,CASSENRAGTEAFF,TGTGCCAGCAGTGAAAACAGGGCGGGCACTGAAGCTTTCTTT
TRBJ2-7,TRBV27,TRBD1,-,CASSRLAGTGGYEQYF,TGTGCCAGCAGTCGACTCGCCGGGACAGGGGGCTACGAGCAGTACTTC
TRBJ2-1,TRBV3-1/TRBV3-2,TRBD2,-,CASSHQTSGSYNEQFF,TGTGCCAGCAGCCACCAGACTAGCGGTAGTTACAATGAGCAGTTCTTC
TRBJ1-3,TRBV14,TRBD1,-,CASSPGTGRNTIYF,TGTGCCAGCAGCCCTGGGACAGGGCGGAACACCATATATTTT
TRBJ2-2,TRBV19,TRBD2,-,CASSIRPGGANTGELFF,TGTGCCAGTAGTATCCGCCCGGGAGGGGCGAACACCGGGGAGCTGTTTTTT
TRBJ2-1,TRBV19,TRBD2,-,CASSSERESNNEQFF,TGTGCCAGTAGTTCCGAGCGGGAGAGCAACAATGAGCAGTTCTTC
TRBJ2-1,TRBV5-1,TRBD1,-,CASSQGVNNEQFF,TGCGCCAGCAGTCAGGGGGTTAACAATGAGCAGTTCTTC
TRBJ1-1,TRBV18,-,-,CASSDSWNTEAFF,TGTGCCAGCTCAGACAGCTGGAACACTGAAGCTTTCTTT
TRBJ2-7,TRBV21-1,-,-,CASSKAPPRTVSYEQYF,TGTGCCAGCAGCAAAGCGCCTCCCCGGACAGTCTCCTACGAGCAGTACTTC
TRBJ2-2,TRBV18,-,-,CASSRTPQGNTGELFF,TGTGCCAGCTCCCGCACCCCTCAGGGGAACACCGGGGAGCTGTTTTTT
TRBJ1-2,TRBV19,-,-,CASSIEVRGGGYTF,TGTGCCAGTAGTATAGAAGTCAGGGGCGGTGGCTACACCTTC
TRBJ2-5,TRBV11-2,-,-,CASSLDRQETQYF,TGTGCCAGCAGCTTAGACAGACAAGAGACCCAGTACTTC
TRBJ2-2,TRBV3-1/TRBV3-2,TRBD2,few,CASSLAGGLSGELFF,TGTGCCAGCAGCCTAGCGGGGGGGCTTTCCGGGGAGCTGTTTTTT
TRBJ1-5,TRBV7-9,TRBD1,-,CASSLGTVNQPQHF,TGTGCCAGCAGCCTAGGGACAGTCAATCAGCCCCAGCATTTT
TRBJ2-1,TRBV7-6,-,few,CASTLSPQVSGYNEQFF,TGTGCCAGCACCTTATCCCCACAGGTTTCCGGCTACAATGAGCAGTTCTTC
TRBJ1-6,TRBV20-1,-,-,CSASPSTSPPLHF,TGCAGTGCTAGTCCCTCCACAAGTCCTCCCCTCCACTTT
TRBJ1-2,TRBV6-5,-,few,CASNSLYGYTF,TGTGCCAGCAATAGCCTTTATGGCTACACCTTC
TRBJ2-7,TRBV19,TRBD1,-,CASSIVGGARSYEQYF,TGTGCCAGTAGTATAGTAGGGGGCGCCCGCTCCTACGAGCAGTACTTC
TRBJ2-5,TRBV4-3,TRBD2,-,CASSQDLAGDMETQYF,TGCGCCAGCAGCCAAGACCTAGCGGGAGATATGGAGACCCAGTACTTC
TRBJ2-2,TRBV5-4,-,-,CASSTPGAGELFF,TGTGCCAGCAGCACACCGGGTGCCGGGGAGCTGTTTTTT
TRBJ1-2,TRBV6-5,TRBD1,few,CASSYSTQGRRGYTF,TGTGCCAGCAGTTACTCGACACAGGGGCGCCGGGGCTACACCTTC
TRBJ2-2,TRBV10-3,-,once,CAIGQGGTGELFF,TGTGCCATTGGGCAGGGGGGCACCGGGGAGCTGTTTTTT
TRBJ1-5,TRBV28,-,-,CASSSGTISNQPQHF,TGTGCCAGCAGTTCCGGGACAATTAGCAATCAGCCCCAGCATTTT
TRBJ2-1,TRBV11-2,TRBD2,-,CASSLSSGSQTNEQFF,TGTGCCAGCAGCCTGAGTAGCGGGAGTCAGACCAATGAGCAGTTCTTC
TRBJ2-5,TRBV9,-,-,CASSSGSPETQYF,TGTGCCAGCAGCAGCGGAAGCCCGGAGACCCAGTACTTC
TRBJ2-7,TRBV12-3/TRBV12-4,-,-,CASRRDITYEQYF,TGTGCCAGCAGACGGGACATCACCTACGAGCAGTACTTC
TRBJ2-4,TRBV7-2,-,-,CASSLGQRLNIQYF,TGTGCCAGCAGCCTCGGACAGCGTTTGAACATTCAGTACTTC
TRBJ1-2,TRBV5-3,-,-,CARSLGRNYGYTF,TGTGCCAGAAGCTTGGGCAGAAACTATGGCTACACCTTC
TRBJ2-3,TRBV5-5,TRBD2,-,CASSLGAGVTDTQYF,TGTGCCAGCAGCTTGGGGGCGGGAGTTACAGATACGCAGTATTTT
TRBJ2-7,TRBV7-6,-,-,CASSLAQWAGGEQYF,TGTGCCAGCAGCTTAGCCCAGTGGGCAGGAGGCGAGCAGTACTTC
TRBJ2-3,TRBV18,-,-,CASSTREQGAQYF,TGTGCCAGCTCAACCAGGGAACAGGGTGCGCAGTATTTT
TRBJ2-4,TRBV4-3,TRBD2,-,CASSPGLSIAKNIQYF,TGCGCCAGCAGCCCGGGACTATCGATAGCCAAAAACATTCAGTACTTC
TRBJ1-1,TRBV28,-,-,CASSRVGTEAFF,TGTGCCAGCAGTCGAGTCGGGACTGAAGCTTTCTTT
TRBJ1-4,TRBV30,-,-,CAWTGIGEKLFF,TGTGCCTGGACAGGGATAGGAGAAAAACTGTTTTTT
TRBJ2-2,TRBV15,TRBD2,-,CATSRDRGVTGELFF,TGTGCCACCAGCAGAGATCGGGGGGTCACCGGGGAGCTGTTTTTT
TRBJ1-5,TRBV21-1,-,-,CASKHVCPGPNQPQHF,TGTGCCAGCAAGCACGTTTGCCCAGGCCCTAATCAGCCCCAGCATTTT
TRBJ1-1,TRBV2,-,-,CASSVSVGGSEAFF,TGTGCCAGCAGTGTTAGTGTTGGTGGGAGTGAAGCTTTCTTT